This passage covers 19 T cell receptor beta chains from one sample sequenced in a study of blood T cells in healthy people across ages (dated by TCRdb to the mid-2010s). Receptor amplification or capture employed 5' RACE. Sequencing relied on an Illumina HiSeq 2500. A second PCR of roughly 7 to 11 cycles was performed with a sample-barcoded 5' primer and a J-beta primer mix. TCRdb passed the public sequencing reads through fastp at Q25 and MiXCR, retaining productive beta sequences. Rows with one shared CDR3 protein collapse into an entry with the most common genes and DNA. The sample table shows about 640,000 distinct CDR3 sequences, and 58% are seen once. In total, the top ten clones hold 30% to 40% of the sample. The sequenced sample was blood. These receptor sequences come from a man aged 55-75 years in good health.

J is TRBJ2-4 and V is TRBV5-6, with 9 bases lining up with TRBD1. The CDR3 length is 13 residues. The V gene's germline CDR1 is SGHDT and CDR2 YYEEEE. Germline trimming cut 4 bases from V and 13 bases from J; bases unmatched to any gene: 9. CDR3 coding DNA: TGTGCCAGCAGCGCGGGACAGGGAGGCTCACAGTACTTC. This sequence encodes CASSAGQGGSQYF.

CDR3 sequence (DNA): TGTGCCAGCACCTCCTCCGGGACAGGGTACGAGCAGTACTTC. It translates to CASTSSGTGYEQYF. The V and J genes are TRBV28 and TRBJ2-7; 9 bases match TRBD1. With V trimmed by 7 bases and J by 4 bases, 8 bases remained unmatched. The CDR3 sequence is 14 residues long. Per the germline V gene, CDR1 is MDHEN and CDR2 is SYDVKM.

The chain combines TRBV27 with TRBJ2-5; the D gene is possibly TRBD1 (5 bases). The CDR3 has 14 residues. Trimming cost V 4 bases and J 0 bases, with 9 bases left between them. Per the germline V gene, CDR1 is MNHEY and CDR2 is SMNVEV (reference sequence). DNA for the CDR3: TGTGCCAGCAGTTCAGGGCCGTACCAAGAGACCCAGTACTTC. This gives the protein CASSSGPYQETQYF.

The V and J genes are TRBV9 and TRBJ2-1; D assignment may be TRBD1 or TRBD2 (6 bases each). The germline gives CDR1 SGDLS, CDR2 YYNGEE. CDR3 length: 15 residues. Trimming took off 0 bases at V and 9 bases at J, with 16 bases between the two ends. The DNA of the CDR3 is TGTGCCAGCAGCGTAGAGGATCGGGGGCGCGTTGAGCAGTTCTTC. It is translated as CASSVEDRGRVEQFF.

CDR3 nucleotide sequence: TGCAGCGGGCGCGGGACACAGTGGTACAATGAGCAGTTCTTC. This sequence encodes CSGRGTQWYNEQFF. The rearrangement links TRBV29-1 to TRBJ2-1; D assignment may be TRBD1 or TRBD2 (6 bases each). The CDR3 loop spans 14 amino acids. CDR1 is SQVTM and CDR2 is ANQGSEA in the germline V gene. V gave up 7 bases and J gave up 4 bases, with 17 bases separating them.

The chain carries TRBV12-3 or TRBV12-4 and TRBJ2-3, with 12 bases identical to TRBD2. With 7 bases clipped from V and 2 bases from J, the junction kept 7 bases outside the gene matches. This CDR3 has 16 residues. The CDR3 reads CASTVTSGGSTDTQYF. CDR3 in DNA: TGTGCCAGCACTGTAACTAGCGGGGGGTCCACAGATACGCAGTATTTT.

The rearrangement uses TRBV25-1 and TRBJ1-4; D gene unclear. This CDR3 spans 14 amino acids. The germline CDR1 and CDR2 sequences are MGHDK and SYGVNS. V was shortened by 0 bases and J by 3 bases, with 5 bases between the two germline ends. The CDR3 here is CASSEYQSNEKLFF. The DNA for the CDR3 is TGTGCCAGCAGTGAATATCAGTCTAATGAAAAACTGTTTTTT.

V is TRBV4-1 and J is TRBJ1-2; 7 bases are a match to TRBD1. V trimming: 2 bases; J trimming: 3 bases; junction bases outside the gene matches: 12. This CDR3 has 17 residues. Germline CDR1 MGHRA, CDR2 YSYEKL. The CDR3 region is CASSQLYFRGSDYGYTF. CDR3 nucleotides: TGCGCCAGCAGCCAACTATACTTCAGGGGGAGTGACTATGGCTACACCTTC.

V gene TRBV5-5 combines with J gene TRBJ2-1, with TRBD1 matching 11 bases. The CDR3 has 14 amino acids. Looked up from germline, CDR1 is SGHKS and CDR2 is YYEKEE (reference sequence). Trimming cost V 6 bases and J 9 bases; bases outside gene matches: 8. CDR3 in amino acids: CASILDRGRGEQFF. In nucleotides, the CDR3 is TGTGCCAGCATCCTGGACAGGGGGCGAGGTGAGCAGTTCTTC.

The V call is TRBV19, the J call TRBJ2-1; no firm D call. CDR3 length equals 15 residues. With 5 bases removed from V and 6 bases from J, the gap between germline ends came to 17 bases. Germline CDR1 is LNHDA and CDR2 is SQIVND (reference sequence). CDR3 in amino acids: CASSYGATSANEQFF. CDR3 bases: TGTGCCAGTAGTTATGGAGCCACCTCCGCCAATGAGCAGTTCTTC.

The V gene is TRBV5-5, the J gene TRBJ2-5; D gene uncertain. Germline loops: CDR1 SGHKS, CDR2 YYEKEE (reference sequence). This CDR3 spans 13 amino acids. Trimming shortened V by 4 bases and J by 1 base, and 8 bases separated the two germline ends. CDR3: CASSPVAQETQYF. The CDR3 DNA reads TGTGCCAGCAGCCCCGTGGCCCAAGAGACCCAGTACTTC.

This clonotype occurred many times. The chain uses TRBV6-6 and TRBJ2-5; TRBD2 is a possible D gene (5 bases). The germline gives CDR1 MNHNY, CDR2 SVGAGI (reference sequence). V lost 5 bases to trimming and J lost 9 bases, with 16 bases between them. The CDR3 spans 13 residues. This chain's CDR3 is CASSPQTIGAQYF. The CDR3 DNA follows: TGTGCCAGCAGTCCTCAAACTATCGGGGCCCAGTACTTC.

As for this clonotype: One end of the junction is discordant with germline, which a read error may explain. The V call is TRBV5-1, the J call TRBJ2-7; 14 positions agree with TRBD2. Germline V CDR1 and CDR2: SGHRS, YFSETQ. This CDR3 has 15 residues. The CDR3 loop reads CASSTGTSGGYEEYF. CDR3 nucleotides: TGCGCCAGCAGCACGGGGACTAGCGGGGGATACGAGGAGTACTTC. Looking up the rest from reference TRBV5-1 and TRBJ2-7 gives the full variable domain: KAGVTQTPRYLIKTRGQQVTLSCSPISGHRSVSWYQQTPGQGLQFLFEYFSETQRNKGNFPGRFSGRQFSNSRSEMNVSTLELGDSALYLCASSTGTSGGYEEYFGPGTRLTVT.

The CDR3 reads CASSYYGQGLDEQFF. As DNA, the CDR3 is TGTGCCAGCAGTTACTACGGACAGGGCCTAGATGAGCAGTTCTTC. The chain has TRBV6-5 and TRBJ2-1; 8 bases are a match to TRBD1. V shed 1 base and J 8 bases; nucleotides not matched to a gene: 7. CDR3 length equals 15 residues. Germline V gene sequence: CDR1 MNHEY, CDR2 SVGAGI.

The chain links TRBV6-5 to TRBJ2-7; D is perhaps TRBD2 (7 bases). The CDR3 has 15 amino acids. The germline V and J ends were trimmed by 3 bases and 2 bases, with 14 bases remaining between them. The germline V gene has CDR1 MNHEY and CDR2 SVGAGI. The CDR3 coding sequence is TGTGCCAGCAGTTATGAGGCGGGGGCCACCTACGAGCAGTACTTC. Translation gives CASSYEAGATYEQYF.

The chain joins TRBV14 to TRBJ2-3, with a weak D call TRBD1 (6 bases). V dropped 3 bases and J dropped 2 bases, with 12 bases sitting between them. The length of the CDR3 is 15 residues. CDR1 is SGHDN and CDR2 is FVKESK in the germline V gene. DNA of the CDR3: TGTGCCAGCAGCCAGACAGGACCCTTCACAGATACGCAGTATTTT. This codes for CASSQTGPFTDTQYF.

This clonotype was recorded once. The DNA of the CDR3 is TGCAGTGCTAGAGATCCGCGCGGGGGCGCAGGAAAACTGTTTTTT. This encodes CSARDPRGGAGKLFF. The chain joins TRBV20-1 to TRBJ1-4; TRBD1 might be the D (6 bases). This CDR3 comprises 15 residues. Per the germline V gene, CDR1 is DFQATT and CDR2 is SNEGSKA (reference sequence). Trimming removed 0 bases from V and 10 bases from J, with 18 bases in between.

The gene calls are TRBV6-5 and TRBJ2-1; tentative D call: TRBD2 (6 bases). CDR1 and CDR2 from the germline V gene are MNHEY and SVGAGI. The CDR3 has 13 residues. V dropped 6 bases and J dropped 7 bases, with 13 bases sitting between them. The DNA of the CDR3 is TGTGCCAGCAGCCGCGGGACTTCTAATGAGCAGTTCTTC. It is translated as CASSRGTSNEQFF.

This clonotype was observed a handful of times. This rearrangement joins TRBV29-1 to TRBJ2-5, with a tentative D call TRBD2 (6 bases). The CDR3 has 12 amino acids. Germline V gene sequence: CDR1 SQVTM, CDR2 ANQGSEA. Trimming removed 6 bases at V and 2 bases at J, with 10 bases between. The CDR3 sequence: CSVAGGQETQYF. DNA of the CDR3: TGCAGCGTCGCCGGGGGACAAGAGACCCAGTACTTC.